A single sample gave rise to the 30 T cell receptor beta chains below, sequenced in a study of blood T cells in healthy people across ages. The second PCR ran about 7 to 12 cycles with a sample-barcoded 5' primer and J-beta primers. MiXCR, applied by TCRdb to the 5' RACE reads, yields one record per CDR3 protein. In the table there are about 1.5 million distinct CDR3 sequences, approximately 43% of which are singletons. The sequencing input was blood. The receptor source for this set is a woman younger than 35 in good health.

The V gene is TRBV20-1, the J gene TRBJ2-4, with TRBD2 matching over 10 bases. The better agreement between TRBJ2-7 and the DNA end casts doubt on the J call. This CDR3 has 13 amino acids. Germline CDR1 and CDR2: DFQATT and SNEGSKA (reference sequence). CDR3 in DNA: TGCAGTGGTGGTAGCGGGAGGTTTTACGAGCAGTACTTC. Translation gives CSGGSGRFYEQYF.

The CDR3: CASTTTGATEAFF. DNA of the CDR3: TGTGCCAGCACGACGACGGGTGCCACTGAAGCTTTCTTT. The chain links TRBV6-6 to TRBJ1-1; D call uncertain. CDR1 is MNHNY, CDR2 SVGAGI, per germline (reference sequence). Between the trimmed V and J ends, which lost 7 bases and 4 bases, there was a span of 13 bases. The CDR3 is 13 amino acids.

This clonotype was counted a few times. This chain links TRBV29-1 with TRBJ2-3; the match to TRBD1 covers 7 bases. CDR3 length: 13 residues. CDR1 is SQVTM, CDR2 ANQGSEA, per germline. Unmatched junction bases numbered 9, after V lost 4 bases and J lost 8 bases. CDR3 sequence reads: CSVGPETGTTQYF. The CDR3 DNA reads as TGCAGCGTTGGGCCCGAGACAGGGACTACGCAGTATTTT.

This chain connects TRBV9 to TRBJ1-2; a weak D match, TRBD1 (5 bases). This CDR3 region has 13 residues. V lost 4 bases, J lost 7 bases, and 14 bases lay in between. The germline gives CDR1 SGDLS, CDR2 YYNGEE. In DNA form, the CDR3 reads TGTGCCAGCAGCTCCCGGGACGGCTGTGGCTACACCTTC. As protein: CASSSRDGCGYTF.

The chain has TRBV19 and TRBJ2-4, with D unclear. Germline V gene sequence: CDR1 LNHDA, CDR2 SQIVND (reference sequence). The V gene lost 6 bases and the J gene lost 3 bases, with 12 bases spanning the gap. CDR3 size: 14 residues. The CDR3 DNA reads as TGTGCCAGTAGCCCTGATGCTTACAAAAACATTCAGTACTTC. It specifies CASSPDAYKNIQYF.

The V and J genes are TRBV3-1 and TRBJ2-3, with D perhaps TRBD1 or TRBD2 (5 bases each). The CDR3 sequence is 16 residues long. In germline, CDR1 is LGHDT, CDR2 YNNKEL (reference sequence). V shed 0 bases and J shed 3 bases, with 13 bases lying between them. CDR3 amino acids: CASSQEWGRWTDTQYF. CDR3 in DNA: TGTGCCAGCAGCCAAGAGTGGGGGAGATGGACAGATACGCAGTATTTT.

CDR3 loop: CASSPRITVGETQYF. CDR3 sequence (DNA): TGTGCCAGCAGTCCCCGTATCACGGTGGGAGAGACCCAGTACTTC. V gene TRBV27 combines with J gene TRBJ2-5; D gene unclear. The V end lost 5 bases, the J end lost 4 bases, and 17 bases lay between the germline ends. Germline V gene lookup returns CDR1 MNHEY and CDR2 SMNVEV (reference sequence). This CDR3 region has 15 residues.

This clonotype was recorded many times. The chain combines TRBV12-3 or TRBV12-4 with TRBJ2-1, with 9 bases aligning to TRBD2. The CDR3 runs to 16 residues. The J segment lost 3 bases and the V segment lost 3 bases, leaving 6 bases of the junction unmatched. In DNA, the CDR3 is TGTGCCAGCAGTTTGTACCAGCGGGAGGTCTACAATGAGCAGTTCTTC. Encoded protein: CASSLYQREVYNEQFF.

This clonotype has just a few counts. The chain is built from TRBV20-1 and TRBJ1-2, with TRBD1 matching over 9 bases. The CDR3 is 12 residues long. Germline V gene sequence: CDR1 DFQATT, CDR2 SNEGSKA (reference sequence). With V trimmed by 4 bases and J by 8 bases, 5 bases remained unmatched. Here the CDR3 reads CSAIQGAGGYTF. CDR3 in DNA: TGCAGTGCTATACAGGGGGCAGGAGGCTACACCTTC.

This clonotype came up a few times. The CDR3 spells CASAGTSETQYF. The CDR3 DNA sequence: TGTGCCAGCGCCGGGACATCTGAGACCCAGTACTTC. V and J are TRBV9 and TRBJ2-5; TRBD1 is a possible D gene (6 bases). Germline CDR1 and CDR2: SGDLS and YYNGEE. The CDR3 runs 12 residues. V shed 7 bases and J shed 5 bases, with 12 bases lying between them.

A few counts support this clonotype. The chain links TRBV7-9 to TRBJ2-1; D gene unclear. Trimming took off 4 bases at V and 3 bases at J, with 10 bases between the two ends. This CDR3 is 14 amino acids long. The germline gives CDR1 SEHNR, CDR2 FQNEAQ (reference sequence). The CDR3 region has the DNA TGTGCCAGCAGCTCCCTACCTGGCTACAATGAGCAGTTCTTC. It encodes CASSSLPGYNEQFF.

The chain joins TRBV28 to TRBJ2-7; D perhaps matches TRBD2 (6 bases). The CDR3 is 11 residues long. Germline V CDR1 and CDR2: MDHEN, SYDVKM. V was cut by 7 bases and J by 6 bases, with 10 bases left in between. The CDR3: CASTRGSEQYF. DNA for the CDR3: TGTGCCAGCACCCGGGGGTCCGAGCAGTACTTC.

CDR3: CAISESGREKLFF. CDR3 DNA: TGTGCCATCAGTGAGTCGGGGCGTGAAAAACTGTTTTTT. The V and J genes are TRBV10-3 and TRBJ1-4, with D possibly TRBD1 on 5 matching bases. Germline values: CDR1 ENHRY, CDR2 SYGVKD. V lost 0 bases, J lost 7 bases, and 6 bases lay in between. The CDR3 spans 13 residues.

This clonotype was counted a few times. The V and J genes are TRBV6-5 and TRBJ2-7; 7 positions agree with TRBD1. V trimming: 1 base; J trimming: 2 bases; junction bases outside the gene matches: 8. Looked up from germline, CDR1 is MNHEY and CDR2 is SVGAGI. The CDR3 has 16 residues. The DNA for the CDR3 is TGTGCCAGCAGTTACTTGGGCGCGACAGGGACCTACGAGCAGTACTTC. Its protein product is CASSYLGATGTYEQYF.

The chain joins TRBV20-1 to TRBJ2-1, with 7 bases that match TRBD2. Trimming at V came to 7 bases and at J to 4 bases, leaving 10 bases not matched to a gene. This CDR3 has 14 residues. The germline gives CDR1 DFQATT, CDR2 SNEGSKA (reference sequence). The CDR3 loop reads CSGARESGYNEQFF. Written as DNA, the CDR3 is TGCAGTGGAGCGCGGGAGTCGGGGTACAATGAGCAGTTCTTC.

The chain is built from TRBV9 and TRBJ1-2, with a possible D match to TRBD1 (5 bases). Per germline, CDR1 SGDLS and CDR2 YYNGEE. Trimming removed 3 bases from V and 1 base from J, with 13 bases in between. The CDR3 is 15 amino acids. CDR3 loop: CASSERGRFNYGYTF. The DNA of the CDR3 is TGTGCCAGCAGCGAGCGGGGGAGGTTTAACTATGGCTACACCTTC. Based on the CDR3 plus reference TRBV9 and TRBJ1-2, the full variable domain is DSGVTQTPKHLITATGQRVTLRCSPRSGDLSVYWYQQSLDQGLQFLIQYYNGEERAKGNILERFSAQQFPDLHSELNLSSLELGDSALYFCASSERGRFNYGYTFGSGTRLTVV.

The J gene is TRBJ2-1, the V gene TRBV2; 11 bases match TRBD2. Trimming cost V 7 bases and J 0 bases; bases outside gene matches: 8. The CDR3 is 17 amino acids. The germline CDR1 and CDR2 sequences are SNHLY and FYNNEI. CDR3 loop: CASTGTSGASSYNEQFF. The CDR3 DNA follows: TGTGCCAGCACCGGGACTAGCGGAGCGAGCTCCTACAATGAGCAGTTCTTC.

Remarks on this clonotype: Compared with germline, one end of the junction differs, possibly owing to a read error. This sequence joins TRBV10-3 and TRBJ2-5; 7 bases align to TRBD2. CDR3 length equals 12 residues. CDR1 is ENHRY, CDR2 SYGVKD, per germline. CDR3 DNA sequence: TGTGCCATTCGGGGGGACGAGGAGACCCGGTACTTC. This gives the protein CAIRGDEETRYF.

V and J are TRBV10-3 and TRBJ1-2; tentatively, D is TRBD1 (6 bases). The V end was cut by 3 bases, the J end by 4 bases, with 15 bases between. CDR3 length: 15 residues. Germline lookup yields CDR1 ENHRY and CDR2 SYGVKD. DNA for the CDR3: TGTGCCATCAGTGATGCAGGGGCCGAGGGCTATGGCTACACCTTC. Amino acids: CAISDAGAEGYGYTF.

The V gene is TRBV24-1, the J gene TRBJ2-1, with D maybe TRBD1 (6 bases). The CDR3 runs to 14 residues. Germline V gene data show CDR1 as KGHDR and CDR2 as SFDVKD. Trimming cost V 4 bases and J 10 bases, with 16 bases left between them. The CDR3 loop reads CATSDPLPGVEQFF. The DNA for the CDR3 is TGTGCCACCAGTGACCCCCTTCCAGGGGTAGAGCAGTTCTTC.

This clonotype was seen only a few times. The chain employs TRBV11-2 and TRBJ2-3; 7 bases align to TRBD2. This CDR3 is built from 13 residues. Germline-derived CDR1 and CDR2 are SGHAT and FQNNGV. V gave up 5 bases and J gave up 7 bases; unmatched junction bases: 6. The CDR3 loop is CASSPRTRNTQYF. CDR3 nucleotide sequence: TGTGCCAGCAGCCCCCGGACTAGAAATACGCAGTATTTT.

CDR3 in DNA: TGTGCCAGCAGTACCCGTCTAGCGGTGGTGGGAGAGCAGTACTTC. This codes for CASSTRLAVVGEQYF. The V gene is TRBV6-5, the J gene TRBJ2-5; 7 bases are shared with TRBD2. Germline CDR1 is MNHEY and CDR2 is SVGAGI. The CDR3 totals 15 residues. J was trimmed by 11 bases and V by 5 bases; bases with no gene match: 17.

This clonotype turned up a few times. This sequence joins TRBV4-1 and TRBJ2-3; unclear D gene. Germline CDR1 MGHRA, CDR2 YSYEKL. This CDR3 has 15 residues. Deletions cut 3 bases from V and 0 bases from J, with 10 bases between. The CDR3 sequence is CASSQGRPSTDTQYF. CDR3 DNA: TGCGCCAGCAGCCAGGGAAGGCCTAGCACAGATACGCAGTATTTT.

The V and J genes are TRBV6-2 or TRBV6-3 and TRBJ2-1; no clear D. V lost 2 bases to trimming and J lost 8 bases, with 22 bases between them. CDR3 length: 17 residues. CDR1 and CDR2 from the germline V gene are MNHEY and SVGEGT. The CDR3 bases are TGTGCCAGCAGTTACACACACCTAGGAATGGAAAGGGATGAGCAGTTCTTC. Its translation is CASSYTHLGMERDEQFF.

The chain is built from TRBV20-1 and TRBJ2-3, with D hard to call. Germline CDR1 DFQATT, CDR2 SNEGSKA (reference sequence). V lost 0 bases, J lost 1 base, and 11 bases lay in between. This CDR3 comprises 15 residues. The CDR3 DNA reads as TGCAGTGCTAGAGATCGAATATCGGGCACAGATACGCAGTATTTT. This translates into CSARDRISGTDTQYF.

This clonotype has just one count. V and J are TRBV14 and TRBJ2-3; perhaps TRBD2 as D (5 bases). CDR3 length: 16 amino acids. V was trimmed by 0 bases and J by 0 bases, leaving 10 bases between them. Germline assignment: CDR1 SGHDN and CDR2 FVKESK. This chain's CDR3 is CASSQERERSTDTQYF. The CDR3, as DNA: TGTGCCAGCAGCCAAGAGAGGGAGAGGAGCACAGATACGCAGTATTTT.

The CDR3, as DNA: TGTGCCAGCAGCTCCTCTGACAGGGGCCGAGAAAAACTGTTTTTT. Protein: CASSSSDRGREKLFF. V is TRBV7-9 and J is TRBJ1-4, with 8 nucleotides matching TRBD1. CDR1 is SEHNR, CDR2 FQNEAQ, per germline (reference sequence). The trim removed 4 bases at V and 8 bases at J, leaving 9 bases unmatched. CDR3 length: 15 residues.

The chain uses TRBV15 and TRBJ2-7; 7 bases match TRBD1. Germline V CDR1 and CDR2: LNHNV, YYDKDF (reference sequence). The CDR3 is 14 residues long. V lost 3 bases to trimming and J lost 3 bases; unmatched junction nucleotides: 5. CDR3 amino acids: CATSRGSGGYEQYF. CDR3 coding DNA: TGTGCCACCAGCAGGGGTTCAGGGGGCTACGAGCAGTACTTC.

This clonotype has only a few counts. The chain recombines TRBV15 with TRBJ2-1; D is possibly TRBD1 (5 bases). Germline loops: CDR1 LNHNV, CDR2 YYDKDF (reference sequence). The CDR3 is 15 residues long. V was clipped by 4 bases and J by 2 bases, with 12 bases between them. The CDR3 region has the DNA TGTGCCACCAGCAAAGGTACAGGAACCTACAATGAGCAGTTCTTC. Its translation is CATSKGTGTYNEQFF.

CDR3 region: CASSSGRAEQYF. CDR3 nucleotide sequence: TGTGCCAGCAGCTCCGGGAGGGCTGAGCAGTACTTC. V is TRBV27 and J is TRBJ2-5, with TRBD2 identical over 8 bases. The V and J ends lost 6 bases and 11 bases, in that order; junction bases with no gene match: 8. There are 12 residues in the CDR3. Germline V gene lookup returns CDR1 MNHEY and CDR2 SMNVEV (reference sequence).